Each of the 20 T cell receptor beta chains below was sequenced from the same sample in a study of PD-L1 blockade in urothelial cancer. TCRdb keeps only in-frame clones here, not all; method: immunoSEQ multiplex PCR. This table has some 16,000 clones, about 89% appearing once. Time point defined: pretreatment peripheral blood. The sample was PBMCs, taken around atezolizumab (anti-PD-L1) treatment. These receptors were collected from a man aged 65 to 79 with urothelial cancer.

V usage is TRBV4-1 and J usage is TRBJ2-5; 9 bases are a match to TRBD2. CDR3 length: 16 amino acids. CDR1 and CDR2 (germline): MGHRA, YSYEKL. Unmatched junction bases numbered 8, after V lost 6 bases and J lost 0 bases. CDR3: CASSLDPSGDQETQYF. For the CDR3, the DNA is TGCGCCAGCAGTCTGGATCCTAGCGGGGACCAAGAGACCCAGTACTTC.

The chain couples TRBV5-1 to TRBJ2-7; TRBD1 is a possible D gene (6 bases). CDR1 and CDR2 (germline): SGHRS, YFSETQ. The CDR3 has 11 amino acids. The germline V and J ends were trimmed by 4 bases and 12 bases, with 14 bases remaining between them. The CDR3 here is CASSGTGGLYF. CDR3 DNA: TGCGCCAGCAGCGGTACTGGGGGCTTGTACTTC.

J is TRBJ2-5 and V is TRBV7-9, with D maybe TRBD1 (6 bases). V was pared by 2 bases and J by 5 bases, with 15 bases between. The CDR3 contains 15 residues. Germline values: CDR1 SEHNR, CDR2 FQNEAQ (reference sequence). The CDR3 nucleotides are TGTGCCAGCAGCTTAATCAGGGGCCCCTCCGAGACCCAGTACTTC. As protein: CASSLIRGPSETQYF.

The genes are TRBV5-1 and TRBJ2-7, with a tentative D call TRBD2 (6 bases). Germline values: CDR1 SGHRS, CDR2 YFSETQ. The CDR3 sequence is 14 residues long. V shed 3 bases and J shed 7 bases, with 17 bases lying between them. In nucleotides, the CDR3 is TGCGCCAGCAGCTACCGGGACTTCAGCAAGGAGCAGTACTTC. The encoded protein is CASSYRDFSKEQYF.

The chain has TRBV30 and TRBJ1-5; unclear D gene. Germline CDR1 is GTSNPN and CDR2 is SVGIG (reference sequence). Trimming removed 3 bases at V and 2 bases at J, with 14 bases between. The CDR3 extends over 15 amino acids. CDR3 sequence reads: CAWRPPREGNQPQHF. In DNA, the CDR3 is TGTGCCTGGAGACCTCCGAGGGAGGGCAATCAGCCCCAGCATTTT. The full variable domain, completed using reference TRBV30 and TRBJ1-5, is SQTIHQWPATLVQPVGSPLSLECTVEGTSNPNLYWYRQAAGRGLQLLFYSVGIGQISSEVPQNLSASRPQDRQFILSSKKLLLSDSGFYLCAWRPPREGNQPQHFGDGTRLSIL.

CDR3 sequence (DNA): TGCGCCAGCAGCGCGGACTGGGACAGGGTGGCAGATACGCAGTATTTT. Translated: CASSADWDRVADTQYF. This chain connects TRBV5-1 to TRBJ2-3; 9 positions match TRBD1. The CDR3 runs 16 residues. In germline, CDR1 is SGHRS, CDR2 YFSETQ. J was trimmed by 4 bases and V by 4 bases; bases with no gene match: 10.

The chain uses TRBV7-7 and TRBJ2-1, with 9 bases matching TRBD2. From germline, CDR1 is SSHAT and CDR2 FNYEAQ (reference sequence). This CDR3 contains 14 residues. The V segment lost 5 bases and the J segment 7 bases; nucleotides outside the gene matches: 6. This chain's CDR3 is CASSPGLASNEQFF. The CDR3 region has the DNA TGTGCCAGCAGCCCGGGACTAGCTAGTAATGAGCAGTTCTTC.

This clone was detected once. The chain links TRBV19 to TRBJ1-1; no clear D gene. The CDR3 has 13 amino acids. The germline V gene encodes CDR1 LNHDA and CDR2 SQIVND (reference sequence). Deletions cut 7 bases from V and 1 base from J, with 10 bases between. The CDR3 protein is CASTSGRNTEAFF. DNA of the CDR3: TGTGCCAGTACCTCGGGGAGGAACACTGAAGCTTTCTTT. Full variable domain (remainder filled in from reference TRBV19 and TRBJ1-1): DGGITQSPKYLFRKEGQNVTLSCEQNLNHDAMYWYRQDPGQGLRLIYYSQIVNDFQKGDIAEGYSVSREKKESFPLTVTSAQKNPTAFYLCASTSGRNTEAFFGQGTRLTVV.

This clone showed up just a few times. V usage is TRBV18 and J usage is TRBJ1-5; 10 bases line up with TRBD1. CDR1 is KGHSH and CDR2 is LQKENI in the germline V gene. This CDR3 is 16 amino acids long. Trimming removed 4 bases from V and 5 bases from J; junction bases left unmatched: 8. Here the CDR3 reads CASSLSGTGVHQPQHF. Here the CDR3 DNA reads TGTGCCAGCTCACTCTCCGGGACAGGGGTTCATCAGCCCCAGCATTTT.

This chain links TRBV5-1 with TRBJ1-2, with D maybe TRBD1 (6 bases). CDR1 SGHRS and CDR2 YFSETQ come from the germline V gene. V dropped 2 bases and J dropped 6 bases, with 14 bases sitting between them. CDR3 length: 14 residues. Here the CDR3 DNA reads TGCGCCAGCAGCTTCTACAGGGTAAAGGATGGCTACACCTTC. This sequence encodes CASSFYRVKDGYTF.

The CDR3 reads CASSLVGTSGGTQFF. The CDR3 DNA reads as TGTGCCAGCAGCTTGGTTGGGACTAGCGGGGGGACTCAGTTCTTC. The chain employs TRBV5-6 and TRBJ2-1; 15 positions match TRBD2. Germline CDR1 SGHDT, CDR2 YYEEEE. Germline trimming cut 0 bases from V and 13 bases from J; bases unmatched to any gene: 5. The CDR3 is made up of 15 amino acids. Looking up the rest from reference TRBV5-6 and TRBJ2-1 gives the full variable domain: DAGVTQSPTHLIKTRGQQVTLRCSPKSGHDTVSWYQQALGQGPQFIFQYYEEEERQRGNFPDRFSGHQFPNYSSELNVNALLLGDSALYLCASSLVGTSGGTQFFGPGTRLTVL.

A note on this clone: Germline is not matched at one junction end, which may reflect a read error. The chain combines TRBV28 with TRBJ1-1; D perhaps matches TRBD1 (6 bases). The germline V gene has CDR1 MDHEN and CDR2 SYDVKM. CDR3 size: 13 residues. CDR3 sequence: CASRLYRDVEAFF. The CDR3 DNA follows: TGTGCCAGCAGGTTATACAGGGACGTAGAAGCTTTCTTT.

J is TRBJ2-5 and V is TRBV4-1, with D perhaps matching TRBD2 (5 bases). V was cut by 4 bases and J by 5 bases, with 14 bases left in between. Germline values: CDR1 MGHRA, CDR2 YSYEKL. The CDR3 spans 14 residues. DNA of the CDR3: TGCGCCAGCAGCCCAGAACCTAGCCCGGAGACCCAGTACTTC. Translating it yields CASSPEPSPETQYF.

The CDR3 nucleotides read TGTGCCAGCAGTTTAGGCACCGGGACAGCCAAAGCTTTCTTT. The encoded protein is CASSLGTGTAKAFF. The V call is TRBV27, the J call TRBJ1-1; 7 bases fit TRBD1. Unmatched junction bases numbered 9, after V lost 2 bases and J lost 9 bases. The germline V gene encodes CDR1 MNHEY and CDR2 SMNVEV (reference sequence). The CDR3 sequence is 14 residues long.

The CDR3 is CASSLSLADTQYF. CDR3 in DNA: TGTGCCAGCAGTTTATCGCTAGCTGATACGCAGTATTTT. The chain employs TRBV6-1 and TRBJ2-3; the D gene is possibly TRBD2 (5 bases). The germline CDR1 and CDR2 sequences are MNHNS and SASEGT. The CDR3 is 13 amino acids. The ends were cut back, 5 bases at V and 6 bases at J, with 12 bases in the middle.

The chain links TRBV2 to TRBJ1-5; D possibly corresponds to TRBD1 (6 bases). The germline V gene has CDR1 SNHLY and CDR2 FYNNEI. The germline V and J ends were trimmed by 1 base and 2 bases, with 9 bases remaining between them. The CDR3 runs to 15 residues. The CDR3 loop is CASSEDRVGNQPQHF. CDR3 in DNA: TGTGCCAGCAGTGAAGACAGGGTTGGCAATCAGCCCCAGCATTTT.

J is TRBJ2-1 and V is TRBV5-1; 12 bases align to TRBD2. The V and J ends lost 0 bases and 5 bases, in that order; junction bases with no gene match: 9. Germline assignment: CDR1 SGHRS and CDR2 YFSETQ. CDR3 length equals 18 residues. Written as DNA, the CDR3 is TGCGCCAGCAGCTTGGTGCCAATTACTAGCGGGGGGAACAATGAGCAGTTCTTC. Translated, it gives CASSLVPITSGGNNEQFF.

This clone was recorded once. This rearrangement joins TRBV10-1 to TRBJ2-1, with TRBD2 matching 7 bases. Germline V CDR1 and CDR2: WNHNN, SYGVQD (reference sequence). Trimming removed 8 bases from V and 4 bases from J; junction bases left unmatched: 8. There are 14 residues in the CDR3. The CDR3 nucleotides are TGCGCCAGCCGACTCAGCGGGGAATACAATGAGCAGTTCTTC. As protein: CASRLSGEYNEQFF.

The chain joins TRBV6-1 to TRBJ1-2; TRBD1 agrees at 11 bases. The J segment lost 5 bases and the V segment lost 4 bases, leaving 9 bases of the junction unmatched. CDR3 length: 16 residues. The germline V gene has CDR1 MNHNS and CDR2 SASEGT. CDR3 sequence: CASSADTGTGGYGYTF. The DNA for the CDR3 is TGTGCCAGCAGTGCCGATACCGGGACAGGGGGGTATGGCTACACCTTC.

This clone was detected once. This chain connects TRBV25-1 to TRBJ2-1; tentative D call: TRBD1 (6 bases). CDR3 size: 15 residues. Looked up from germline, CDR1 is MGHDK and CDR2 is SYGVNS. Trimming cost V 4 bases and J 4 bases, with 14 bases left between them. The CDR3 spells CASSGNWGLYNEQFF. The CDR3, as DNA: TGTGCCAGCAGTGGGAACTGGGGGCTTTACAATGAGCAGTTCTTC. Full variable domain (outside the CDR3, taken from reference TRBV25-1 and TRBJ2-1): EADIYQTPRYLVIGTGKKITLECSQTMGHDKMYWYQQDPGMELHLIHYSYGVNSTEKGDLSSESTVSRIRTEHFPLTLESARPSHTSQYLCASSGNWGLYNEQFFGPGTRLTVL.